The 22 T cell receptor beta chains reported below all come from one sample, sequenced in a study of T cell responses to AZD1222 COVID-19 vaccine. The table came from immunoSEQ multiplex PCR; TCRdb's copy has only in-frame clones and leaves some out. This sample has 180,000 or so clones; approximately 91% occur once, and the top ten carry around 1.9%. The sample in question was peripheral blood, obtained 28 days after the second AZD1222 dose. These receptors were taken from an adult who received the AZD1222 COVID-19 vaccine.

This chain links TRBV30 with TRBJ1-6; TRBD1 matches 9 bases. The V and J ends lost 2 bases and 7 bases, in that order; junction bases with no gene match: 6. This CDR3 spans 15 amino acids. Germline V gene lookup returns CDR1 GTSNPN and CDR2 SVGIG (reference sequence). The DNA for the CDR3 is TGTGCCTGGAGTTATTTTGGACAGGGGAATTCACCCCTCCACTTT. It yields the protein CAWSYFGQGNSPLHF.

This clone was counted once. The chain carries TRBV9 and TRBJ2-5; 7 positions agree with TRBD2. From germline, CDR1 is SGDLS and CDR2 YYNGEE. With V trimmed by 4 bases and J by 4 bases, 13 bases remained unmatched. There are 16 residues in the CDR3. CDR3 region: CASSPTPRTSGETQYF. The CDR3 bases are TGTGCCAGCAGCCCGACTCCACGGACTAGTGGAGAGACCCAGTACTTC.

This clone was observed a few times. J is TRBJ1-1 and V is TRBV7-9, with 9 bases matching TRBD1. J gave up 8 bases and V 4 bases, and 8 bases lay outside the gene matches. Germline V gene sequence: CDR1 SEHNR, CDR2 FQNEAQ (reference sequence). There are 14 residues in the CDR3. The DNA for the CDR3 is TGTGCCAGCAGCTCCCCCCGGGACAGGGCAGAAGCTTTCTTT. It codes for CASSSPRDRAEAFF.

This chain uses TRBV2 with TRBJ2-1, with TRBD1 matching 7 bases. Trimming removed 7 bases from V and 5 bases from J; junction bases left unmatched: 11. The CDR3 totals 15 residues. CDR1 is SNHLY and CDR2 is FYNNEI in the germline V gene. CDR3 sequence reads: CASTRQGDADNEQFF. Written as DNA, the CDR3 is TGTGCCAGCACGAGACAGGGTGACGCTGACAATGAGCAGTTCTTC.

CDR3 DNA: TGTGCCAGCAGCCAAGTTGTGCAGGGGTATGGCTACACCTTC. It translates to CASSQVVQGYGYTF. The chain uses TRBV3-1 (or the pseudogene TRBV3-2) and TRBJ1-2; a possible D gene is TRBD1 (6 bases). This CDR3 is built from 14 residues. Germline V gene data show CDR1 as LGHDT and CDR2 as YNNKEL (reference sequence). V was cut by 1 base and J by 5 bases, with 11 bases left in between.

V is TRBV19 and J is TRBJ2-1; no clear D. Trimming stripped 4 bases from V and 7 bases from J, with 8 bases between. This CDR3 has 12 residues. CDR1 LNHDA and CDR2 SQIVND come from the germline V gene (reference sequence). The CDR3 spells CASSNGWNEQFF. The CDR3 DNA reads TGTGCCAGTAGTAATGGGTGGAATGAGCAGTTCTTC.

This clone appeared a single time. The chain combines TRBV6-1 with TRBJ2-2; 9 bases line up with TRBD1. Germline lookup yields CDR1 MNHNS and CDR2 SASEGT. The V segment lost 1 base and the J segment 6 bases; nucleotides outside the gene matches: 12. The CDR3 length is 18 residues. CDR3 loop: CASSEEAAGTGKAGELFF. The CDR3 DNA is TGTGCCAGCAGTGAAGAGGCGGCGGGGACAGGGAAGGCCGGGGAGCTGTTTTTT.

The chain recombines TRBV21-1 with TRBJ1-5. TRBV21-1 is a known pseudogene. The CDR3 covers 12 residues. The chain's CDR3 is CASSPLGEPQHF. DNA for the CDR3: TGTGCCAGCAGCCCATTGGGAGAGCCCCAGCATTTT.

This chain joins TRBV7-6 and TRBJ1-6, with 8 positions matching TRBD1. The V gene's germline CDR1 is SGHVS and CDR2 FNYEAQ. J was trimmed by 8 bases and V by 8 bases; bases with no gene match: 8. This CDR3 comprises 14 residues. This CDR3 is CASGSRGPDSPLHF. CDR3 DNA: TGTGCCAGCGGAAGCAGGGGGCCAGATTCACCCCTCCACTTT.

The chain combines TRBV7-9 with TRBJ2-1, with a possible D match to TRBD2 (5 bases). The CDR3 runs to 14 residues. Germline V gene data show CDR1 as SEHNR and CDR2 as FQNEAQ (reference sequence). V lost 4 bases and J lost 3, with 10 bases in between. CDR3 protein: CASSWQAGYNEQFF. CDR3 sequence (DNA): TGTGCCAGCAGCTGGCAGGCGGGCTACAATGAGCAGTTCTTC.

V is TRBV30 and J is TRBJ2-5; 11 bases match TRBD2. V lost 4 bases, J lost 6 bases, and 7 bases stayed unmatched. This CDR3 spans 14 amino acids. The germline V gene has CDR1 GTSNPN and CDR2 SVGIG (reference sequence). For the CDR3, the DNA is TGTGCCTGGAATAGCGGGAGGGCCTTTCAGACCCAGTACTTC. This codes for CAWNSGRAFQTQYF. Variable domain in full (rest from reference TRBV30 and TRBJ2-5): SQTIHQWPATLVQPVGSPLSLECTVEGTSNPNLYWYRQAAGRGLQLLFYSVGIGQISSEVPQNLSASRPQDRQFILSSKKLLLSDSGFYLCAWNSGRAFQTQYFGPGTRLLVL.

The rearrangement links TRBV7-9 to TRBJ1-1; D is ambiguous. Trimming removed 8 bases at V and 0 bases at J, with 16 bases between. Germline V lookup: CDR1 SEHNR, CDR2 FQNEAQ (reference sequence). There are 15 residues in the CDR3. The DNA of the CDR3 is TGTGCCAGCCGCAGCCTCCGAGAGGTGAACACTGAAGCTTTCTTT. It yields the protein CASRSLREVNTEAFF.

CDR3 DNA sequence: TGTGCCAGCAGAGGACAGGGGTCGGGTGAAAAACTGTTTTTT. Residues: CASRGQGSGEKLFF. The rearrangement joins TRBV6-6 to TRBJ1-4; 9 positions agree with TRBD1. The V segment lost 6 bases and the J segment 7 bases; nucleotides outside the gene matches: 6. This CDR3 comprises 14 residues. CDR1 is MNHNY and CDR2 is SVGAGI in the germline V gene (reference sequence).

The chain employs TRBV7-2 and TRBJ2-1, with TRBD1 identical over 8 bases. Germline V gene lookup returns CDR1 SGHTA and CDR2 FQGNSA. V trimming: 4 bases; J trimming: 3 bases; junction bases outside the gene matches: 8. The CDR3 is 16 amino acids. The CDR3 DNA reads TGTGCCAGCAGCTCCGTATCCGGGACAGGCTACAATGAGCAGTTCTTC. This gives the protein CASSSVSGTGYNEQFF.

This chain links TRBV5-3 with TRBJ2-3; D unresolved. TRBV5-3 is an open reading frame whose function is uncertain. This CDR3 has 12 amino acids. V lost 0 bases to trimming and J lost 9 bases, with 8 bases between them. CDR3 sequence (DNA): TGTGCCAGAAGCTTGGATGCCCGGACGCAGTATTTT. Protein sequence: CARSLDARTQYF.

V and J are TRBV29-1 and TRBJ2-3; D might be TRBD2 (6 bases). Trimming pared 7 bases from V and 7 bases from J, leaving 9 bases between. The CDR3 has 10 amino acids. Germline V gene data show CDR1 as SQVTM and CDR2 as ANQGSEA. This chain's CDR3 is CSAREYTQYF. Here the CDR3 DNA reads TGCAGCGCCCGGGAGTATACGCAGTATTTT.

The V and J genes are TRBV5-4 and TRBJ2-3, with 10 bases matching TRBD2. V trimming: 1 base; J trimming: 0 bases; junction bases outside the gene matches: 5. CDR1 and CDR2 from the germline V gene are SGHNT and YYREEE (reference sequence). This CDR3 is built from 17 residues. The DNA of the CDR3 is TGTGCCAGCAGCTTGCCTAGCGGGGGATTAAGCACAGATACGCAGTATTTT. Translated: CASSLPSGGLSTDTQYF. Full variable domain (outside the CDR3, taken from reference TRBV5-4 and TRBJ2-3): ETGVTQSPTHLIKTRGQQVTLRCSSQSGHNTVSWYQQALGQGPQFIFQYYREEENGRGNFPPRFSGLQFPNYSSELNVNALELDDSALYLCASSLPSGGLSTDTQYFGPGTRLTVL.

The rearrangement joins TRBV18 to TRBJ1-1; TRBD1 aligns across 11 bases. V shed 6 bases, J shed 4 bases, and the junction held 19 bases outside the gene matches. The germline gives CDR1 KGHSH, CDR2 LQKENI. The CDR3 loop spans 19 amino acids. CDR3 loop: CASSPRVWTGGEGSTEAFF. The CDR3 DNA follows: TGTGCCAGCTCCCCGAGGGTATGGACAGGGGGCGAGGGGAGCACTGAAGCTTTCTTT.

The chain is built from TRBV6-2 or TRBV6-3 and TRBJ1-4; D is unresolved. This CDR3 is built from 15 residues. Trimming removed 2 bases at V and 9 bases at J, with 16 bases between. The germline CDR1 and CDR2 sequences are MNHEY and SVGEGT. For the CDR3, the DNA is TGTGCCAGCAGTTACCCCTCCTCGGGTGCCCAAAAACTGTTTTTT. Its protein is CASSYPSSGAQKLFF.

J is TRBJ1-6 and V is TRBV2; maybe TRBD1 (6 bases). Between the trimmed V and J ends, which lost 7 bases and 6 bases, there was a span of 13 bases. Germline V gene sequence: CDR1 SNHLY, CDR2 FYNNEI. The CDR3 is 14 residues long. The CDR3 loop is CASIGAGANSPLHF. CDR3 DNA sequence: TGTGCCAGCATCGGCGCAGGGGCTAATTCACCCCTCCACTTT.

V is TRBV27 and J is TRBJ2-3; 9 bases fit TRBD1. CDR1 is MNHEY, CDR2 SMNVEV, per germline (reference sequence). Unmatched junction bases numbered 10, after V lost 7 bases and J lost 2 bases. This CDR3 is built from 16 residues. In DNA form, the CDR3 reads TGTGCCAGCAAACAGGGGGCGGGCTCCCTCACAGATACGCAGTATTTT. It translates to CASKQGAGSLTDTQYF.

The V and J genes are TRBV7-6 and TRBJ2-1, with D tentatively TRBD2 (7 bases). This CDR3 spans 15 amino acids. The ends were cut back, 3 bases at V and 9 bases at J, with 18 bases in the middle. Germline lookup yields CDR1 SGHVS and CDR2 FNYEAQ. CDR3 residues: CASSLGASGGSEQFF. CDR3 DNA sequence: TGTGCCAGCAGCTTGGGGGCTAGCGGAGGGAGTGAGCAGTTCTTC. The variable domain in full, completed from reference TRBV7-6 and TRBJ2-1, reads GAGVSQSPRYKVTKRGQDVALRCDPISGHVSLYWYRQALGQGPEFLTYFNYEAQQDKSGLPNDRFSAERPEGSISTLTIQRTEQRDSAMYRCASSLGASGGSEQFFGPGTRLTVL.